This record looks at one TCR beta chain sequence and its context. The target antigen is unknown. The data were obtained in a study of siplizumab effects on memory and regulatory T cells. Study-level results: Roughly 75-95% of proliferating CD4+ or CD8+ clones lacked a naive or memory phenotype that could be assigned. Sequences below about 10^-5 frequency were poorly captured, and few alloreactive clones mapped to unstimulated subsets.

This table comes from immunoSEQ multiplex PCR, and its TCRdb copy is limited to in-frame clones, with some not included. In the table there are about 97,000 clones, roughly 92% of which are singletons. CDR1 and CDR2 (germline): MNHNY, SVGAGI (reference sequence). Unmatched junction bases numbered 9, after V lost 6 bases and J lost 0 bases. The CDR3 contains 16 residues. The chain couples TRBV6-6 to TRBJ2-3; TRBD1 matches at 7 bases. This receptor was taken from a human donor in good health. The specimen was CD4+ T cells sorted from blood. CDR3 in DNA: TGTGCCAGCAGACCGGCGGTGGGACAGAGCACAGATACGCAGTATTTT. Encoded protein: CASRPAVGQSTDTQYF.